These T cell receptor beta chains were read from a single sample in a study of T cell repertoires in cytomegalovirus infection. TCRdb processed the reads anew with MiXCR; each CDR3 protein has one entry. The table includes 500,000 to 600,000 distinct CDR3 sequences, about 15% detected once. Input material: CD8+ T cells from PBMCs. The receptors were sampled from a human donor in good health (CMV status not recorded). Some clones in this sample may be carry-over from other donors' samples. Both conserved end residues are part of each CDR3. Each record gives: J gene, V gene, D gene, clone size, CDR3 DNA, CDR3 protein. A D gene is named only where the DNA matches it firmly. The size entry is marked missing in some rows and otherwise reads once, few, many or a size class.

>TRBJ2-4|TRBV20-1|NA|NA
TGCAGTGCAACACAAGACAGACTAGCCAAAAACATTCAGTACTTC
CSATQDRLAKNIQYF
>TRBJ2-7|TRBV28|NA|NA
TGTGCCAGCAGTTTATTCCTAGCCGGCGAGCAGTACTTC
CASSLFLAGEQYF
>TRBJ2-3|TRBV20-1|TRBD2|many
TGCAGTGCTAGAGGGATAGCGGGAGGGCCGAGGGATACGCAGTATTTT
CSARGIAGGPRDTQYF
>TRBJ2-3|TRBV7-9|TRBD1|many
TGTGCCAGCAGCCGCGACAGGGGACCAGATACGCAGTATTTT
CASSRDRGPDTQYF
>TRBJ1-6|TRBV12-3/TRBV12-4|TRBD1|many
TGTGCCAGCAGTGACGGGACAGGGGGCATCGGTTCACCCCTCCACTTT
CASSDGTGGIGSPLHF
>TRBJ1-5|TRBV12-3/TRBV12-4|NA|NA
TGTGCCAGCACCATCAGACAGTCACTAGGATTGGGCAATCAGCCCCAGCATTTT
CASTIRQSLGLGNQPQHF
>TRBJ2-1|TRBV9|TRBD2|few
TGTGCCAGCGGTGGACTAGCGGCGGGCAATGAGCAGTTCTTC
CASGGLAAGNEQFF
>TRBJ1-2|TRBV7-9|NA|many
TGTGCCGGGGTGTCACTGGACCTTAACTATGGCTACACCTTC
CAGVSLDLNYGYTF
>TRBJ2-1|TRBV2|TRBD2|few
TGTGCCAGCAGTATCTGGACTAGCGGGGGATCGGGGGAGCAGTTCTTC
CASSIWTSGGSGEQFF
>TRBJ2-7|TRBV19|NA|few
TGTGCCAGTTCCCCCCAGGGAGACTACGAGCAGTACTTC
CASSPQGDYEQYF
>TRBJ2-2|TRBV5-1|NA|many
TGCGCCAGCCTGGAGGCCGGGGAGCTGTTTTTT
CASLEAGELFF
>TRBJ1-3|TRBV6-6|NA|NA
TGTGCCAGCAGTTACTCGTTGGGAAGGGGTGGAAACACCATATATTTT
CASSYSLGRGGNTIYF
>TRBJ2-2|TRBV15|TRBD2|NA
TGTGCCACCAGCAGGAGCGGGAGGGACACCGGGGAGCTGTTTTTT
CATSRSGRDTGELFF
>TRBJ2-3|TRBV6-5|NA|few
TGTGCCAGCAGTTCGAGACAGAGCACAGATACGCAGTATTTT
CASSSRQSTDTQYF
>TRBJ1-2|TRBV27|TRBD1|few
TGTGCCAGCAGGGTCAGGACAGGGCGTTATGGCTACACCTTC
CASRVRTGRYGYTF
>TRBJ2-7|TRBV11-2|TRBD1|many
TGTGCCAGCAGCTTGGGACAGGGCTTCTACGAGCAGTACTTC
CASSLGQGFYEQYF
>TRBJ2-1|TRBV28|NA|few
TGTGCCAGCAGTTTCGGGCAGGAGTTCAATGAGCAGTTCTTC
CASSFGQEFNEQFF
>TRBJ2-7|TRBV7-2|NA|many
TGTGCCAGCAGCTTAGAATGGGGCGAGCAGTACTTC
CASSLEWGEQYF
>TRBJ2-7|TRBV2|TRBD2|many
TGTGCCAGCAGTGGAGCGGGGTACGAGCAGTACTTC
CASSGAGYEQYF
>TRBJ2-2|TRBV18|TRBD1|NA
TGTGCCAGCTCATCACCGGGGACAGGGGGCGACACCGGGGAGCTGTTTTTT
CASSSPGTGGDTGELFF
>TRBJ2-1|TRBV5-4|NA|NA
TGTGCCAGCAGCTTGGACGACGACAATGAGCAGTTCTTC
CASSLDDDNEQFF
>TRBJ2-7|TRBV12-3/TRBV12-4|NA|many
TGTGCCAGCAGTTTAAGACTAACCTACGAGCAGTACTTC
CASSLRLTYEQYF
>TRBJ2-7|TRBV9|TRBD1|many
TGTGCCAGCAGCGCCACAGGGGGCGGCGGATACGAGCAGTACTTC
CASSATGGGGYEQYF
>TRBJ1-5|TRBV2|NA|NA
TGTGCCAGCATGGGTCTCGGACCACGGGGCAATCAGCCCCAGCATTTT
CASMGLGPRGNQPQHF
>TRBJ2-5|TRBV24-1|TRBD1|few
TGTGCCACCAGTGAGACCGGGACAGGGGCTCGAGAGACCCAGTACTTC
CATSETGTGARETQYF
>TRBJ2-5|TRBV7-8|NA|NA
TGTGCAAGCAGCTTAACGGCGCAGCAAGAGACCCAGTACTTC
CASSLTAQQETQYF
>TRBJ1-2|TRBV19|NA|NA
TGTGCCAGTAGTGTTACAGTGGACTATGGCTACACCTTC
CASSVTVDYGYTF
>TRBJ2-6|TRBV7-3|NA|many
TGTGCCAGCAGCTCGGTAGCTGGGGCCAACGTCCTGACTTTC
CASSSVAGANVLTF
>TRBJ2-7|TRBV5-1|NA|few
TGCGCCAGCAGCTTGGGTTGGGAGCCGAACTACGAGCAGTACTTC
CASSLGWEPNYEQYF
>TRBJ2-3|TRBV19|NA|NA
TGTGCCAGAAGTCCGGGAGCGGGTGGTAGCACAGATACGCAGTATTTT
CARSPGAGGSTDTQYF
>TRBJ2-4|TRBV5-1|NA|few
TGCGCCAGCAGGTTAGCCCGGGGGCCAAACATTCAGTACTTC
CASRLARGPNIQYF
>TRBJ1-5|TRBV7-2|NA|few
TGTGCAAGCAGCTTAGCGTGGGTAAATCAGCCCCAGCATTTT
CASSLAWVNQPQHF
>TRBJ2-3|TRBV27|TRBD1|few
TGTGCCAGCGAGTTGAACAGGGGAGCAGATACGCAGTATTTT
CASELNRGADTQYF
>TRBJ2-7|TRBV11-1|NA|NA
TGTGCCAGCAGCTTTGGTGGCGGGCCGGGCGAGCAGTACTTC
CASSFGGGPGEQYF
>TRBJ1-1|TRBV11-1|NA|many
TGTGCCAGCAGCTTCGGACCAGAAGGGAACACTGAAGCTTTCTTT
CASSFGPEGNTEAFF
>TRBJ2-1|TRBV12-3/TRBV12-4|TRBD2|many
TGTGCCAGCAGTTTTAGTACTAGCGGACAATTGCAGTTCTTC
CASSFSTSGQLQFF
>TRBJ1-1|TRBV12-3/TRBV12-4|TRBD1|NA
TGTGCCAGCAGTTCCCGCAGGGGGCTAAGCACTGAAGCTTTCTTT
CASSSRRGLSTEAFF
>TRBJ1-2|TRBV12-3/TRBV12-4|TRBD1|few
TGTGCCAGCAGACTTGGGACAGGGGTTACGCATGGCTACACCTTC
CASRLGTGVTHGYTF
>TRBJ2-1|TRBV14|NA|NA
TGTGCCAGCAGCCCCCGAATACGAGATTGGGGGAGGCCTACCTACAATGAGCAGTTCTTC
CASSPRIRDWGRPTYNEQFF
>TRBJ2-3|TRBV19|TRBD2|many
TGTGCCAGTAGAGGACTAGCAAGGGGAGATACGCAGTATTTT
CASRGLARGDTQYF
>TRBJ1-5|TRBV7-6|TRBD1|many
TGTGCCAGCAGCTCCGGACAGGGGAGAGAGCAGCCCCAGCATTTT
CASSSGQGREQPQHF
>TRBJ2-1|TRBV10-3|NA|NA
TGTGCCATCAGTGAGCCCCGAGGGGGGGATACCTACAATGAGCAGTTCTTC
CAISEPRGGDTYNEQFF
>TRBJ2-7|TRBV27|TRBD2|NA
TGTGCCAGCAGTTTCGGCTTAGGTTATCCGACTAGCGGGGCCGCCTACGAGCAGTACTTC
CASSFGLGYPTSGAAYEQYF
>TRBJ1-2|TRBV3-1|NA|NA
TGTGCCAGCAGCCATCTCAACAGGGAAATCTATGGCTACACCTTC
CASSHLNREIYGYTF
>TRBJ1-2|TRBV12-5|NA|many
TGTGCTAGTGGTCCCCTGGGCAGCCCCTGGCCCACCTTC
CASGPLGSPWPTF
>TRBJ2-7|TRBV7-2|NA|many
TGTGCCAGCAGCATGGGGCCGGAGTACGAGCAGTACTTC
CASSMGPEYEQYF